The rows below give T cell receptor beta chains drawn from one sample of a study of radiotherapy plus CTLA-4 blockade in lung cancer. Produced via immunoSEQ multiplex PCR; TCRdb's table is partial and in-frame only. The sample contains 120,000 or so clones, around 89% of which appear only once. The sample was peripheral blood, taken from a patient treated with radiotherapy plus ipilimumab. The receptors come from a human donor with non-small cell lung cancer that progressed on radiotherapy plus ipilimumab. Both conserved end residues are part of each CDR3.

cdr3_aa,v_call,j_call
CASNREGTGELFF,TRBV2,TRBJ2-2
CASSETEGVGELFF,TRBV18,TRBJ2-2
CASSPYSGTSYEQYF,TRBV5-4,TRBJ2-7
CASVSVVETQYF,TRBV6-1,TRBJ2-5
CASSILGGENTEAFF,TRBV19,TRBJ1-1
CASSRYRDTSGNTIYF,TRBV13,TRBJ1-3
CAAGAEADYNEQFF,TRBV7-2,TRBJ2-1
CASRGEGVYGYTF,TRBV6-1,TRBJ1-2
CATSTPPASHTQYF,TRBV15,TRBJ2-3
CASSSGNVPEQYF,TRBV6-5,TRBJ2-7
CASSLRLAGVRYNEQFF,TRBV27,TRBJ2-1
CASSARLAGDETQYF,TRBV9,TRBJ2-5
CASSEARREQYF,TRBV2,TRBJ2-7
CASNRENEKLFF,TRBV2,TRBJ1-4
CASSVTGGFINEQFF,TRBV9,TRBJ2-1
CASSHSPSYEQYF,TRBV5-1,TRBJ2-7
CASSPGGARETQYF,TRBV7-2,TRBJ2-5
CASSVAASGPYEQYF,TRBV9,TRBJ2-7
CASSVGTSGRELADTQYF,TRBV19,TRBJ2-3
CASSEPPGGKGTDTQYF,TRBV6-1,TRBJ2-3
CASSRGQTLNQPQHF,TRBV6-1,TRBJ1-5
CASSSLSPTGADYGYTF,TRBV7-9,TRBJ1-2